This paragraph covers one TCR beta chain sequence. These data originate in a study of early T cells in non-severe SARS-CoV-2 infection. Via MiXCR, TCRdb re-called the 5' RACE reads, giving one row per CDR3 protein. Of 65,000 to 85,000 distinct CDR3 sequences detected, more than 9% appear once; the ten largest clones hold about 4.1%. The CDR3 totals 15 residues. The germline V and J ends were trimmed by 4 bases and 4 bases, with 16 bases remaining between them. CDR1 and CDR2 from the germline V gene are LGHDT and YNNKEL (reference sequence). The sequence was obtained from an adult who was a healthcare worker with PCR-confirmed SARS-CoV-2 infection or an uninfected control (not recorded which). This chain uses TRBV3-1 with TRBJ1-2; D unclear. Sequenced input: whole blood. The CDR3: CASSRSWGDGYGYTF. The CDR3 DNA follows: TGTGCCAGCAGCCGAAGTTGGGGTGACGGCTATGGCTACACCTTC.